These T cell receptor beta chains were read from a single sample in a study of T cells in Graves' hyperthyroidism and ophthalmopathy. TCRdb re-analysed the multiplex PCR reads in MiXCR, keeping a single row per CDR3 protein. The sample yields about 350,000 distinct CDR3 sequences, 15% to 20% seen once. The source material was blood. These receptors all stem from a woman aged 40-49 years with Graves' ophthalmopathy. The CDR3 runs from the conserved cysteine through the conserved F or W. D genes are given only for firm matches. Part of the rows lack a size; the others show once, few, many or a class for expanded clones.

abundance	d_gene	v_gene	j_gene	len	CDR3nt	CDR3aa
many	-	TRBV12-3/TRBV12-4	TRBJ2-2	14	TGTGCCAGCACTAGGGATCAGAACACCGGGGAGCTGTTTTTT	CASTRDQNTGELFF
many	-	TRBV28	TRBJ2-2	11	TGTGCCAGCAAAAGAACCGGGGAGCTGTTTTTT	CASKRTGELFF
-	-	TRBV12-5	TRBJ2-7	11	TGTGCTAGTGGTTTGCCCCACGAGCAGTACTTC	CASGLPHEQYF
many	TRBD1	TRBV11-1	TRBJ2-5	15	TGTGCCAGCAGCTTAGGAGGACAGGGCCAAGAGACCCAGTACTTC	CASSLGGQGQETQYF
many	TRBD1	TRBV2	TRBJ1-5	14	TGTGCCAGCAGGCGACAGGGCTTCAATCAGCCCCAGCATTTT	CASRRQGFNQPQHF
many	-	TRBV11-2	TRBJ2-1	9	TGTGCTAGGGGCAATGAGCAGTTCTTC	CARGNEQFF
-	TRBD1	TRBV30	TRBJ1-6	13	TGTGCCTGGAGGACAGGGGATAATTCACCCCTCCACTTT	CAWRTGDNSPLHF
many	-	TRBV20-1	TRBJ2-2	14	TGCAGTGCTAGAGAAGGGACATTAGCCGGGGAGCTGTCTTTT	CSAREGTLAGELSF
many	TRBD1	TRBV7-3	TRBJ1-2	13	TGTGCCAGCAGCTTCCAAGGGGGCCAAGGCTACACCTTC	CASSFQGGQGYTF
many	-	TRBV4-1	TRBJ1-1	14	TGCGCCAGCAGCCAAGGCGAGAGGGGCACTGAAGCTTTCTTT	CASSQGERGTEAFF
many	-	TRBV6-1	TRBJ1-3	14	TGTGCCAGCAGCCAGGACCAGCCTGGAAACACCATATATTTT	CASSQDQPGNTIYF
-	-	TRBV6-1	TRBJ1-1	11	TGTGCCAGCTACCGGGACCGGTGGGCTTTCTTT	CASYRDRWAFF
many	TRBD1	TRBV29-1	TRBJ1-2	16	TGCAGCGTTGAACGTGCCGGGACAGAGAGCCACTATGGCTACACCTTC	CSVERAGTESHYGYTF
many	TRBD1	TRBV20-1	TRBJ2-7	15	TGCAGTGCTAGAGCAGGGACAGGGGGCTTCTACGAGCAGTACTTC	CSARAGTGGFYEQYF
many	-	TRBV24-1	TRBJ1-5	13	TGTGCCACCAGTGATTTGCTGGGGAGTCCCCAGCATTTT	CATSDLLGSPQHF
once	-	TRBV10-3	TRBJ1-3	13	TGTGCCATGACACCCCCCTCTGGAAACACCATATATTTT	CAMTPPSGNTIYF
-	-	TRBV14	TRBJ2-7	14	TGTGCCAGCAGCCAAAACGACATATTCTACGAGCAGTACTTC	CASSQNDIFYEQYF
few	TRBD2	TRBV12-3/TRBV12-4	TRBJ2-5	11	TGTGCCAGCAGCGCCCGGGAGGCCCAGTACTTC	CASSAREAQYF
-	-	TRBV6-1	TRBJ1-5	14	TGTGCCAGCAGAGGCGGGGGGACTAATCAGCCCCAGCATTTT	CASRGGGTNQPQHF
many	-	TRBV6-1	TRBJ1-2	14	TGTGCCAGCAGTGAAACGGCAGGCAGGGAGGTAGACACCTTC	CASSETAGREVDTF
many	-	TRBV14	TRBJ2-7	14	TGTGCCAGCAGCCTTTCGGGACTCCCTCCCGAGCAGTACTTC	CASSLSGLPPEQYF
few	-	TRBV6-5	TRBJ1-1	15	TGTGCCAGCAGTTACAATGCCCAATTGAACACTGAAGCTTTCTTT	CASSYNAQLNTEAFF
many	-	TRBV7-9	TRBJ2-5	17	TGTGCCAGCAGCCATATGATGGACAGGGAGGGGCAAGAGACCCAGTACTTC	CASSHMMDREGQETQYF
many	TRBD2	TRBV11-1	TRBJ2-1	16	TGTGCCAGCAGCCGCGGAGGGAGCGGGAGTCGTCGTGAGCAGTTCTTC	CASSRGGSGSRREQFF
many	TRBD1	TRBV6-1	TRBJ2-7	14	TGTGCCAGCAGGCGGGACAGGGGTAAATACGAGCAGTACTTC	CASRRDRGKYEQYF
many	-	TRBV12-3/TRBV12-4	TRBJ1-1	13	TGTGCCAGCAGTACAGGGTTGAGCACTGAAGCTTTCTTT	CASSTGLSTEAFF
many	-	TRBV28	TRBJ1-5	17	TGTGCCAGCAGTTTAGAGGCCCAAGGTTTTAGCAATCAGCCCCAGCATTTT	CASSLEAQGFSNQPQHF
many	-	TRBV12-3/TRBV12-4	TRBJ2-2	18	TGTGCCAGCAGTTTGGGGTCGTCCAAGCTCCGGAACACCGGGGAGCTGTTTTTT	CASSLGSSKLRNTGELFF
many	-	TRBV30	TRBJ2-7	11	TGTGCCTGGAGTGTCCAGTACGAGCAGTACTTC	CAWSVQYEQYF
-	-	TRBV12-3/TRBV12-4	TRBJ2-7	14	TGTGCCAGCAGCCGCAGCGACAGTTACTACGAGCAGTACTTC	CASSRSDSYYEQYF
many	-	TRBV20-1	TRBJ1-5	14	TGCAGTGCTAGAGATGTAGTTAACAATCAGCCCCAGCATTTT	CSARDVVNNQPQHF
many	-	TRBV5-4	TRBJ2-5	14	TGTGCCAGCAGCAGGACAGCGATCCAAGAGACCCAGTACTTC	CASSRTAIQETQYF
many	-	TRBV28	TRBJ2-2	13	TGTGCCAGCAGTAGACCCCAAGCCGGGGAGCTGTTTTTT	CASSRPQAGELFF
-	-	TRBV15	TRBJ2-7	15	TGTGCCACCAGCAGTAAAGGGACCCTCTCCTACGAGCAGTACTTC	CATSSKGTLSYEQYF
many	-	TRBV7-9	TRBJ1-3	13	TGTGCCAGCAGCTTAGGCACTGGAAACACCATATATTTT	CASSLGTGNTIYF
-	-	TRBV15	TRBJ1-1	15	TGTGCCACCAGCAGTCCCCGCCGGCGGGGCACTGAAGCTTTCTTT	CATSSPRRRGTEAFF
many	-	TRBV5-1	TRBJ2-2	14	TGCGCCAGCAGCTTGGCGCCAAACACCGGGGAGCTGTTTTTT	CASSLAPNTGELFF
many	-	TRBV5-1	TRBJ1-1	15	TGCGCCAGCAGCGTGGGCTCCAAACCGAACACTGAAGCTTTCTTT	CASSVGSKPNTEAFF
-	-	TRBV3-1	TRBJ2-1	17	TGTGCCAGCAGCCAAGATATAGGGCCAGGGACCTACAATGAGCAGTTCTTC	CASSQDIGPGTYNEQFF
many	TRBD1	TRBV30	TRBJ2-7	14	TGTGCCTGGAGCCACGGACAGGGCCCCTACGAGCAGTACTTC	CAWSHGQGPYEQYF
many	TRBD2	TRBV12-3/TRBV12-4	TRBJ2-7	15	TGTGCCAGCAGTTTGAGAGCTAGCGGACCCTACGAGCAGTACTTC	CASSLRASGPYEQYF
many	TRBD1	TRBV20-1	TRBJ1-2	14	TGCAGCACCGGACAGGCCGCCCCCGACTATGGCTACACCTTC	CSTGQAAPDYGYTF
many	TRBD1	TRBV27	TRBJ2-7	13	TGTGCCAGCACCGGGACAGGGGTCTACGAGCAGTACTTC	CASTGTGVYEQYF
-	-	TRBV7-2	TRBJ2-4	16	TGTGCCAGCAGCCCCGCAGGGCGACAAGCCAAAAACCTTCAGTACTTC	CASSPAGRQAKNLQYF
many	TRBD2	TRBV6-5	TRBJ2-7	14	TGTGCCAGCAGTCCTAGCGGTATTACCTACGAGCAGTACTTC	CASSPSGITYEQYF
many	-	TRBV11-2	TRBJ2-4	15	TGTGCCAGCAGCCCGGAAGTCGGGGCAGTCAACATTCAGTACTTC	CASSPEVGAVNIQYF
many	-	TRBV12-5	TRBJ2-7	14	TGTGCTAGTGGTCCGGACGGGAGCTCCTACGAGCAGTACTTC	CASGPDGSSYEQYF
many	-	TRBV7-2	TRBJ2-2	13	TGTGCCAGCAGCTTCAAGGTGGCCGGGGAGCTGTTTTTT	CASSFKVAGELFF